A single sample gave rise to the 12 T cell receptor beta chains below, sequenced in a study of blood T cell repertoires in COVID-19. Libraries were prepared by immunoSEQ multiplex PCR; TCRdb keeps only in-frame clonotypes and omits some of them. The sample yields approximately 200,000 clones, 86% seen once. The specimen sequenced was PBMCs or T cells enriched from blood (not recorded which). These receptors originate from a woman in her twenties or thirties who had recovered from COVID-19.

There are a few counts of this clone. This CDR3 is CASSLVTLAGTGELFF. As DNA, the CDR3 is TGTGCCAGCAGCTTAGTAACCCTAGCGGGCACCGGGGAGCTGTTTTTT. J is TRBJ2-2 and V is TRBV7-2; 8 bases line up with TRBD2. The ends lost 1 base at V and 4 bases at J; junction bases unmatched: 5. The CDR3 spans 16 residues. Per the germline V gene, CDR1 is SGHTA and CDR2 is FQGNSA. Looking up the rest from reference TRBV7-2 and TRBJ2-2 gives the full variable domain: GAGVSQSPSNKVTEKGKDVELRCDPISGHTALYWYRQSLGQGLEFLIYFQGNSAPDKSGLPSDRFSAERTGGSVSTLTIQRTQQEDSAVYLCASSLVTLAGTGELFFGEGSRLTVL.

V is TRBV5-4 and J is TRBJ2-7; no definite D call. CDR3 length equals 16 residues. Trimming left V 4 bases short and J 2 bases short, with 19 bases between. Germline V gene lookup returns CDR1 SGHNT and CDR2 YYREEE (reference sequence). In nucleotides, the CDR3 is TGTGCCAGCAGCCAAGAGGAAACTACCAAGGCCTACGAGCAGTACTTC. Translating it yields CASSQEETTKAYEQYF.

This CDR3 reads CASSLKWTSGALDEQFF. In DNA, the CDR3 is TGCGCCAGCAGCCTTAAGTGGACTAGCGGGGCCTTGGATGAGCAGTTCTTC. The chain combines TRBV4-1 with TRBJ2-1; TRBD2 matches at 12 bases. V shed 4 bases and J 8 bases; nucleotides not matched to a gene: 12. Germline CDR1 is MGHRA and CDR2 is YSYEKL. CDR3 size: 17 residues.

The table lists this clone with a count of one. The chain links TRBV4-1 to TRBJ2-7; 9 positions match TRBD2. The CDR3 covers 18 residues. In germline, CDR1 is MGHRA, CDR2 YSYEKL. V lost 5 bases and J lost 2; bases outside the gene matches: 16. In nucleotides, the CDR3 is TGCGCCAGCAGCTATAGCGTAGTCGGGCGGGAGGGCCCCTACGAGCAGTACTTC. It encodes CASSYSVVGREGPYEQYF.

The chain couples TRBV3-1 (or the pseudogene TRBV3-2) to TRBJ2-7, with D uncertain. CDR3 length: 13 amino acids. CDR1 LGHDT and CDR2 YNNKEL come from the germline V gene (reference sequence). The V gene lost 4 bases and the J gene lost 2 bases, with 9 bases spanning the gap. The CDR3 bases are TGTGCCAGCAGCCCCGGCGGCCCCTACGAGCAGTACTTC. Translation: CASSPGGPYEQYF.

The genes are TRBV28 and TRBJ2-1; possibly TRBD1 for D (6 bases). The CDR3 is made up of 15 amino acids. Germline V gives CDR1 MDHEN, CDR2 SYDVKM. V was cut by 6 bases and J by 3 bases, with 15 bases left in between. The CDR3 bases are TGTGCCAGCAGACCCACAGGGACCCTCTACAATGAGCAGTTCTTC. Its translation: CASRPTGTLYNEQFF.

This clone is a singleton in its sample. The rearrangement joins TRBV6-5 to TRBJ1-2; unclear D gene. Germline values: CDR1 MNHEY, CDR2 SVGAGI. The length of the CDR3 is 12 residues. Trimming cost V 6 bases and J 4 bases, with 9 bases left between them. Here the CDR3 DNA reads TGTGCCAGCAGGGAGCAGAGCTATGGCTACACCTTC. Translating it yields CASREQSYGYTF.

CDR3 residues: CASSARLAGGLLLSSYNEQFF. The CDR3 region has the DNA TGTGCCAGCAGCGCCCGACTAGCGGGAGGACTTCTACTGAGCTCCTACAATGAGCAGTTCTTC. V gene TRBV7-8 combines with J gene TRBJ2-1; TRBD2 matches 13 bases. This CDR3 region has 21 residues. Germline V gene data show CDR1 as SGHVS and CDR2 as FQNEAQ. The V gene end was trimmed by 5 bases and the J gene end by 0 bases; junction bases not matched to a gene: 16.

This rearrangement joins TRBV24-1 to TRBJ1-5; the match to TRBD1 covers 7 bases. The CDR3 spans 14 residues. Germline V gene data show CDR1 as KGHDR and CDR2 as SFDVKD. V shed 7 bases, J shed 4 bases, and the junction held 6 bases outside the gene matches. The CDR3 nucleotides are TGTGCCACCAGCCCGGACAGGAGGAATCAGCCCCAGCATTTT. It yields the protein CATSPDRRNQPQHF.

The rearrangement uses TRBV3-1 (or the pseudogene TRBV3-2) and TRBJ1-5; D not resolved. The germline V gene has CDR1 LGHDT and CDR2 YNNKEL (reference sequence). The CDR3 is made up of 12 amino acids. V shed 1 base and J shed 9 bases, with 7 bases lying between them. The CDR3 reads CASSQAGSPQHF. CDR3 in DNA: TGTGCCAGCAGCCAAGCCGGGTCGCCCCAGCATTTT.

This chain links TRBV6-5 with TRBJ2-7, with 7 nucleotides matching TRBD1. Per the germline V gene, CDR1 is MNHEY and CDR2 is SVGAGI. This CDR3 has 14 residues. Unmatched junction bases numbered 5, after V lost 6 bases and J lost 0 bases. This chain's CDR3 is CASRDRASSYEQYF. DNA of the CDR3: TGTGCCAGCAGAGACAGGGCTTCCTCCTACGAGCAGTACTTC.

This chain connects TRBV3-1 (or the pseudogene TRBV3-2) to TRBJ1-1; D remains unclear. Germline values: CDR1 LGHDT, CDR2 YNNKEL (reference sequence). The CDR3 runs 11 residues. V lost 4 bases and J lost 5, with 5 bases in between. CDR3 region: CASSRQTEAFF. For the CDR3, the DNA is TGTGCCAGCAGCCGTCAGACTGAAGCTTTCTTT.